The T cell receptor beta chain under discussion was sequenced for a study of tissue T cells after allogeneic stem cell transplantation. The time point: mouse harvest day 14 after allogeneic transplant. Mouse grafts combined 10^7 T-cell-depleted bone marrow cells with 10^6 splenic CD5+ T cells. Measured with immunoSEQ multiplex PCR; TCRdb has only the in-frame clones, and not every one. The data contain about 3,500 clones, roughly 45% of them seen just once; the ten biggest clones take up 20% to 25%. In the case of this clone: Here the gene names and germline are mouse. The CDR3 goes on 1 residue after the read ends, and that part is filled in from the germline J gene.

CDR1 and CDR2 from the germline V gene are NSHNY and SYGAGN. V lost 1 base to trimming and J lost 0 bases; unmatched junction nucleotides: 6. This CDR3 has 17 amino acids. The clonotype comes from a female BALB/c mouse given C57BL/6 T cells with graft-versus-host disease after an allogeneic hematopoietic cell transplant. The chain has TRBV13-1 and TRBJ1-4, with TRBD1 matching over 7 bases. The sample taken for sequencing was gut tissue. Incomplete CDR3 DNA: TGTGCCAGCAGTGATCCCGGGACAGAACTTTCCAACGAAAGATTATTT. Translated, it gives CASSDPGTELSNERLF. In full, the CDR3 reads CASSDPGTELSNERLFF.